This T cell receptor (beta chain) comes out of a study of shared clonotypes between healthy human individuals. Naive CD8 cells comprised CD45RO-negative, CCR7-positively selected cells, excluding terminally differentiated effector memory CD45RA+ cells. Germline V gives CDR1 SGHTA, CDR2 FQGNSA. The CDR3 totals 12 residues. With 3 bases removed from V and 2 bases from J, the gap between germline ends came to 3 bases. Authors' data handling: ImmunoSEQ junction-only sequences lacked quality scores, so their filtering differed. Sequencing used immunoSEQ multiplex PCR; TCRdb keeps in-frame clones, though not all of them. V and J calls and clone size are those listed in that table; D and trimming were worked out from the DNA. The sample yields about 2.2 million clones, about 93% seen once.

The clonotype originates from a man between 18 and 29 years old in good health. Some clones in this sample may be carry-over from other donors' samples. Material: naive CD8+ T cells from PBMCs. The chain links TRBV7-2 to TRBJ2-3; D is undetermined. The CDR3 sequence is CASSLITDTQYF. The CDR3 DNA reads TGTGCCAGCAGCTTGATCACAGATACGCAGTATTTT.